This TCR beta chain is from a study of type 1 regulatory T cells. Whole-study context: T-allo10 is a Tr1-enriched, alloantigen-specific CD4 T cell product made in vitro.

Broader study findings: Compared with non-type 1 regulatory T cells, type 1 regulatory T cells showed a more restricted TCR repertoire.

This CDR3 region has 15 residues. V lost 6 bases to trimming and J lost 1 base, with 16 bases between them. From germline, CDR1 is ENHRY and CDR2 SYGVKD. TCRdb independently ran MiXCR on the reads; one entry per CDR3 protein. The table has roughly 46,000 distinct CDR3 sequences, 12% seen once. This clonotype was detected ten times or more. Its antigen is not identified. The specimen was cultured non-Tr1 T cells, either the whole culture or a sorted T cell fraction (not recorded which). The receptor was isolated from a human donor in good health. The chain employs TRBV10-3 and TRBJ2-7; possibly TRBD2 for D (6 bases). CDR3 nucleotide sequence: TGTGCCATCAGGCCGGATCTAGCGATTTCCTACGAGCAGTACTTC. Its protein product is CAIRPDLAISYEQYF.